The rows below give T cell receptor beta chains drawn from one sample of a study of blood T cell repertoires in COVID-19. Using immunoSEQ multiplex PCR, the repertoire was profiled, and TCRdb retains in-frame clones only, with some absent. Seen here are over 120,000 clones, 85% to 90% observed once, and the top ten hold 2.5% to 3%. Sequencing was done on a sample of peripheral blood. The receptors here all came from a man in his sixties with active or convalescent COVID-19. Both conserved end residues are part of each CDR3. D genes are given only for firm matches. Clone size, where shown, is once, few, many, or a class for clones that have expanded.

D: TRBD1
V: TRBV5-6
size: NA
J: TRBJ2-7
CDR3: CASSFLDGQAYEQYF
DNA: TGTGCCAGCAGCTTTCTTGACGGACAGGCCTACGAGCAGTACTTC

D: NA
V: TRBV3-1/TRBV3-2
size: NA
J: TRBJ2-3
CDR3: CASQASELADTQYF
DNA: TGTGCCAGCCAGGCTAGCGAATTAGCAGATACGCAGTATTTT

D: TRBD1
V: TRBV4-3
size: NA
J: TRBJ2-7
CDR3: CASSPGTGGYEQYF
DNA: TGCGCCAGCAGCCCCGGGACAGGAGGCTACGAGCAGTACTTC

D: TRBD1
V: TRBV19
size: NA
J: TRBJ2-6
CDR3: CASAAGQGVTGANVLTF
DNA: TGTGCCAGTGCAGCGGGACAGGGAGTGACCGGGGCCAACGTCCTGACTTTC

D: NA
V: TRBV7-9
size: NA
J: TRBJ1-3
CDR3: CASSQTRPGNTIYF
DNA: TGTGCCAGCAGCCAAACACGTCCAGGAAACACCATATATTTT

D: NA
V: TRBV28
size: NA
J: TRBJ2-5
CDR3: CASSSTTEAGYGGTQYF
DNA: TGTGCCAGCAGTTCTACGACAGAGGCGGGTTACGGGGGGACCCAGTACTTC

D: TRBD1
V: TRBV9
size: NA
J: TRBJ1-3
CDR3: CASSTAWTGENTIYF
DNA: TGTGCCAGCAGCACCGCTTGGACAGGGGAGAACACCATATATTTT

D: NA
V: TRBV2
size: NA
J: TRBJ2-2
CDR3: CASHFGTPRGTGELFF
DNA: TGTGCCAGTCATTTCGGGACACCCCGAGGAACCGGGGAGCTGTTTTTT

D: TRBD1
V: TRBV7-9
size: NA
J: TRBJ2-5
CDR3: CASSLGQGVSETQYF
DNA: TGTGCCAGCAGCTTGGGCCAGGGGGTTTCAGAGACCCAGTACTTC

D: TRBD2
V: TRBV6-1
size: few
J: TRBJ2-1
CDR3: CASSGAGVINEQFF
DNA: TGTGCCAGCAGTGGAGCGGGAGTGATCAATGAGCAGTTCTTC

D: TRBD2
V: TRBV7-2
size: NA
J: TRBJ2-7
CDR3: CASSLHRGVGEQYF
DNA: TGTGCCAGCAGTCTCCATCGGGGGGTGGGCGAGCAGTACTTC

D: NA
V: TRBV19
size: once
J: TRBJ2-3
CDR3: CASSRPSAGTDTQYF
DNA: TGTGCCAGTAGTAGACCATCGGCAGGGACAGATACGCAGTATTTT

D: NA
V: TRBV5-4
size: NA
J: TRBJ2-5
CDR3: CASSLKGHETQYF
DNA: TGTGCCAGCAGCTTAAAGGGGCACGAGACCCAGTACTTC

D: NA
V: TRBV6-5
size: NA
J: TRBJ1-5
CDR3: CASQGGNSQPQHF
DNA: TGTGCCAGTCAAGGAGGTAACAGTCAGCCCCAGCATTTT

D: TRBD1
V: TRBV3-1/TRBV3-2
size: NA
J: TRBJ2-2
CDR3: CASSPRNRGQAGELFF
DNA: TGTGCCAGCAGCCCCAGAAACAGGGGGCAGGCCGGGGAGCTGTTTTTT

D: NA
V: TRBV19
size: NA
J: TRBJ1-4
CDR3: CASSIAGLGNEKLFF
DNA: TGTGCCAGTAGTATAGCAGGGCTTGGGAATGAAAAACTGTTTTTT

D: NA
V: TRBV19
size: NA
J: TRBJ1-2
CDR3: CASSVPTGGANYGYTF
DNA: TGTGCCAGTAGTGTCCCGACGGGTGGAGCTAACTATGGCTACACCTTC

D: NA
V: TRBV27
size: NA
J: TRBJ2-7
CDR3: CASSSGGGYEQYF
DNA: TGTGCCAGCAGTTCCGGGGGAGGTTACGAGCAGTACTTC

D: NA
V: TRBV11-2
size: once
J: TRBJ1-1
CDR3: CASSGGAGFLGTEAFF
DNA: TGTGCCAGCAGTGGGGGCGCAGGGTTTTTGGGCACTGAAGCTTTCTTT

D: NA
V: TRBV19
size: NA
J: TRBJ2-3
CDR3: CASSAGTQNTQYF
DNA: TGTGCCAGTAGCGCGGGAACTCAGAATACGCAGTATTTT

D: TRBD2
V: TRBV5-1
size: NA
J: TRBJ2-3
CDR3: CASSLEAGGFSSTDTQYF
DNA: TGCGCCAGCAGCTTGGAAGCGGGGGGTTTCTCGAGCACAGATACGCAGTATTTT

D: TRBD2
V: TRBV11-3
size: NA
J: TRBJ2-3
CDR3: CASSFRTSGRPTDTQYF
DNA: TGTGCCAGCAGCTTTAGGACTAGCGGGAGGCCCACAGATACGCAGTATTTT

D: NA
V: TRBV28
size: NA
J: TRBJ2-1
CDR3: CASSSRTAYNEQFF
DNA: TGTGCCAGCAGCTCCCGGACAGCTTACAATGAGCAGTTCTTC

D: TRBD2
V: TRBV2
size: NA
J: TRBJ2-3
CDR3: CASSGGLAGGDTQYF
DNA: TGTGCCAGCAGTGGGGGACTAGCGGGGGGTGATACGCAGTATTTT

D: NA
V: TRBV5-1
size: NA
J: TRBJ2-2
CDR3: CASSPEGYTGELFF
DNA: TGCGCCAGCAGCCCGGAGGGTTACACCGGGGAGCTGTTTTTT

D: NA
V: TRBV6-6
size: NA
J: TRBJ1-3
CDR3: CASSVTSQGNTIYF
DNA: TGTGCCAGCAGCGTTACGTCGCAGGGAAACACCATATATTTT

D: TRBD2
V: TRBV5-1
size: NA
J: TRBJ2-5
CDR3: CASSGLAGGPQETQYF
DNA: TGCGCCAGCAGCGGGCTAGCGGGGGGGCCCCAAGAGACCCAGTACTTC

D: TRBD1
V: TRBV4-3
size: NA
J: TRBJ1-1
CDR3: CASSPGQTNTEAFF
DNA: TGCGCCAGCAGCCCGGGACAGACTAACACTGAAGCTTTCTTT

D: NA
V: TRBV30
size: NA
J: TRBJ2-7
CDR3: CACGRGALDEQYF
DNA: TGTGCCTGTGGGAGGGGGGCTCTCGACGAGCAGTACTTC

D: TRBD1
V: TRBV5-3
size: NA
J: TRBJ1-1
CDR3: CARSFHRGPGEAFF
DNA: TGTGCCAGAAGCTTCCACAGGGGGCCTGGTGAAGCTTTCTTT

D: TRBD1
V: TRBV28
size: NA
J: TRBJ1-1
CDR3: CASSFLRQGALAFF
DNA: TGTGCCAGCAGTTTCCTTCGACAGGGGGCTCTGGCTTTCTTT

D: NA
V: TRBV28
size: NA
J: TRBJ2-1
CDR3: CASRPGSKVDEQFF
DNA: TGTGCCAGCAGACCGGGGTCCAAGGTTGATGAGCAGTTCTTC

D: NA
V: TRBV20-1
size: once
J: TRBJ1-1
CDR3: CKGVLNTEAFF
DNA: TGCAAGGGGGTTTTGAACACTGAAGCTTTCTTT

D: NA
V: TRBV7-2
size: NA
J: TRBJ1-2
CDR3: CASSFPDRNGYTF
DNA: TGTGCCAGCAGCTTTCCGGACAGAAATGGCTACACCTTC

D: NA
V: TRBV21-1
size: NA
J: TRBJ2-3
CDR3: CASSKYLFAQDTQYF
DNA: TGTGCCAGCAGCAAATATTTATTTGCCCAGGATACGCAGTATTTT

D: TRBD2
V: TRBV6-4
size: NA
J: TRBJ2-7
CDR3: CASRNTKPSGGYSYEQYF
DNA: TGTGCCAGCAGAAATACCAAACCCAGCGGGGGATACTCCTACGAGCAGTACTTC

D: TRBD2
V: TRBV7-8
size: once
J: TRBJ2-2
CDR3: CASSPLAGASADTGELFF
DNA: TGTGCCAGCAGCCCCTTAGCGGGGGCCTCGGCCGACACCGGGGAGCTGTTTTTT

D: NA
V: TRBV5-4
size: NA
J: TRBJ1-2
CDR3: CASSLVGVGGYTF
DNA: TGTGCCAGCAGCTTGGTAGGAGTTGGGGGCTACACCTTC

D: NA
V: TRBV24-1
size: NA
J: TRBJ2-3
CDR3: CATSDPSTGTLSTDTQYF
DNA: TGTGCCACCAGTGACCCTAGTACCGGGACACTAAGCACAGATACGCAGTATTTT

D: TRBD2
V: TRBV10-3
size: NA
J: TRBJ2-3
CDR3: CAVNRGDADTQYF
DNA: TGTGCCGTGAACCGGGGGGATGCAGATACGCAGTATTTT

D: TRBD1
V: TRBV6-2/TRBV6-3
size: NA
J: TRBJ1-1
CDR3: CASSSDRGRLNTEAFF
DNA: TGTGCCAGCAGTTCCGACAGGGGGCGACTGAACACTGAAGCTTTCTTT

D: NA
V: TRBV3-1/TRBV3-2
size: NA
J: TRBJ2-7
CDR3: CASSQDGPYEQYF
DNA: TGTGCCAGCAGCCAAGATGGGCCCTACGAGCAGTACTTC

D: NA
V: TRBV6-2/TRBV6-3
size: many
J: TRBJ2-3
CDR3: CASSQRLRGDTQYF
DNA: TGTGCCAGCAGCCAGAGGCTCAGGGGAGATACGCAGTATTTT

D: NA
V: TRBV11-2
size: NA
J: TRBJ2-2
CDR3: CASSPGSRGELFF
DNA: TGTGCCAGCAGCCCAGGGTCAAGAGGGGAGCTGTTTTTT

D: TRBD1
V: TRBV4-3
size: few
J: TRBJ2-7
CDR3: CASSLDRGQDEQYF
DNA: TGCGCCAGCAGCCTAGACAGGGGACAGGACGAGCAGTACTTC

D: TRBD2
V: TRBV15
size: NA
J: TRBJ2-1
CDR3: CATSRTTSGSHNEQFF
DNA: TGTGCCACCAGCAGAACAACTAGCGGGAGCCACAATGAGCAGTTCTTC

D: TRBD1
V: TRBV19
size: NA
J: TRBJ1-2
CDR3: CASSSWTGALEGYTF
DNA: TGTGCCAGTAGTTCTTGGACAGGGGCTCTGGAGGGCTACACCTTC

D: NA
V: TRBV5-6
size: once
J: TRBJ2-1
CDR3: CASSTDSRDEQFF
DNA: TGTGCCAGCAGCACGGACTCGAGGGATGAGCAGTTCTTC

D: TRBD2
V: TRBV30
size: once
J: TRBJ2-7
CDR3: CAWIASGVTYEQYF
DNA: TGTGCCTGGATCGCTAGCGGGGTTACCTACGAGCAGTACTTC

D: NA
V: TRBV18
size: NA
J: TRBJ2-5
CDR3: CASSGFTGQETQYF
DNA: TGTGCCAGCTCAGGGTTTACAGGACAAGAGACCCAGTACTTC

D: TRBD1
V: TRBV7-2
size: NA
J: TRBJ2-2
CDR3: CASRGRGRDTGELFF
DNA: TGTGCCAGCAGGGGCAGGGGGCGCGATACCGGGGAGCTGTTTTTT